Each of the 26 T cell receptor beta chains below was sequenced from the same sample in a study of T cell repertoires in cytomegalovirus infection. TCRdb recomputed calls from the reads with MiXCR, one row per CDR3 protein. The sample records some 220,000 distinct CDR3 sequences, about 5.9% being singletons. Material for sequencing was PBMCs. Receptor source: a human donor in good health (CMV status not recorded). Some clones in this sample may be carry-over from other donors' samples.

In this sample, this clonotype turned up many times. This chain links TRBV7-2 with TRBJ2-7; 12 bases fit TRBD2. V trimming: 7 bases; J trimming: 3 bases; junction bases outside the gene matches: 7. The CDR3 totals 15 residues. Germline V gene data show CDR1 as SGHTA and CDR2 as FQGNSA. CDR3 nucleotide sequence: TGTGCCAGCAACACCCTAGCGGGGGGGATCTACGAGCAGTACTTC. Residues: CASNTLAGGIYEQYF.

At least ten counts were recorded for this clonotype. DNA of the CDR3: TGTGCCAGCAGCCCGGGACTTAGCCTCCCCCTCTACGAGCAGTACTTC. It yields the protein CASSPGLSLPLYEQYF. The chain recombines TRBV12-3 or TRBV12-4 with TRBJ2-7; the D gene is possibly TRBD2 (6 bases). Trimming took 6 bases from V and 3 from J, leaving 21 bases between them. The CDR3 runs to 16 residues.

Many counts were recorded for this clonotype. CDR3 sequence: CASSLSTGREQYF. The CDR3 DNA reads as TGTGCCAGCAGCTTGAGTACAGGGCGAGAGCAGTACTTC. The J gene is TRBJ2-7, the V gene TRBV7-6; possibly TRBD1 for D (6 bases). The germline V and J ends were trimmed by 3 bases and 7 bases, with 13 bases remaining between them. CDR3 length: 13 residues. Germline CDR1 and CDR2: SGHVS and FNYEAQ.

This clonotype was found many times. The chain carries TRBV10-3 and TRBJ1-5; D uncertain. The V end lost 2 bases, the J end lost 0 bases, and 14 bases lay between the germline ends. Germline-derived CDR1 and CDR2 are ENHRY and SYGVKD. This CDR3 region has 17 residues. The CDR3 DNA sequence: TGTGCCATCAGTGAGGCGCTTTCAGTCTATAGCAATCAGCCCCAGCATTTT. Translation gives CAISEALSVYSNQPQHF.

This clonotype was counted many times. The chain couples TRBV7-9 to TRBJ1-6; tentatively, D is TRBD1 (5 bases). This CDR3 comprises 14 residues. From germline, CDR1 is SEHNR and CDR2 FQNEAQ (reference sequence). Trimming took 5 bases from V and 10 from J, leaving 15 bases between them. CDR3: CASSPGGAKSPLHF. The CDR3 DNA reads TGTGCCAGCAGCCCCGGAGGGGCCAAATCACCCCTCCACTTT.

This clonotype was detected ten times or more. The chain carries TRBV7-8 and TRBJ2-2, with 10 bases lining up with TRBD2. Germline V CDR1 and CDR2: SGHVS, FQNEAQ. The CDR3 is made up of 18 amino acids. After removal of 4 bases from V and 5 bases from J, the junction contained 13 bases not matched to a gene. The CDR3 protein is CASSSTILAGVWTGELFF. The CDR3 DNA reads TGTGCCAGCAGCTCTACAATCCTAGCGGGGGTTTGGACCGGGGAGCTGTTTTTT.

This clonotype was seen at least ten times. The V gene is TRBV19, the J gene TRBJ2-1, with 10 bases that match TRBD2. With V trimmed by 3 bases and J by 8 bases, 10 bases remained unmatched. CDR1 is LNHDA and CDR2 is SQIVND in the germline V gene (reference sequence). The CDR3 sequence is 16 residues long. The CDR3 coding sequence is TGTGCCAGTAGTATTAGGTCAGCGGGGGGGCCCGATGAGCAGTTCTTC. Translating gives CASSIRSAGGPDEQFF. The variable domain in full, with the rest retrieved from reference TRBV19 and TRBJ2-1, is DGGITQSPKYLFRKEGQNVTLSCEQNLNHDAMYWYRQDPGQGLRLIYYSQIVNDFQKGDIAEGYSVSREKKESFPLTVTSAQKNPTAFYLCASSIRSAGGPDEQFFGPGTRLTVL.

The V gene is TRBV20-1, the J gene TRBJ2-2; no firm D call. Trimming took off 3 bases at V and 6 bases at J, with 8 bases between the two ends. CDR1 DFQATT and CDR2 SNEGSKA come from the germline V gene (reference sequence). This CDR3 is built from 12 residues. The CDR3 nucleotides read TGCAGTGCTAGCCCTCTAGCCGGGGAGCTGTTTTTT. Protein product: CSASPLAGELFF.

The table lists this clonotype with many counts. The chain combines TRBV23-1 with TRBJ2-2, with a possible D match to TRBD1 (5 bases). TRBV23-1 is assigned to the ORF class and has an uncertain function. V shed 1 base and J shed 2 bases, with 14 bases lying between them. CDR3 size: 17 residues. The CDR3 coding sequence is TGCGCCAGCAGTCAATTCGGACAACCTTCTAACACCGGGGAGCTGTTTTTT. Amino acids: CASSQFGQPSNTGELFF.

This clonotype was seen a few times. The rearrangement uses TRBV5-6 and TRBJ2-7; TRBD2 is a possible D gene (6 bases). CDR1 and CDR2 from the germline V gene are SGHDT and YYEEEE. V was cut by 2 bases and J by 5 bases, with 14 bases left in between. The CDR3 contains 14 residues. The DNA for the CDR3 is TGTGCCAGCAGCTTCGGACTGGGGGGAGACGAGCAGTACTTC. Protein product: CASSFGLGGDEQYF.

This clonotype was counted at least ten times. CDR3: CASSKQGALNEKLFF. CDR3 nucleotide sequence: TGTGCCAGCAGTAAACAGGGGGCCCTTAATGAAAAACTGTTTTTT. The chain carries TRBV7-2 and TRBJ1-4, with 9 bases aligning to TRBD1. With V trimmed by 6 bases and J by 4 bases, 6 bases remained unmatched. The CDR3 runs to 15 residues. Germline-derived CDR1 and CDR2 are SGHTA and FQGNSA. Using reference TRBV7-2 and TRBJ1-4 for the parts outside the CDR3, the full variable domain is GAGVSQSPSNKVTEKGKDVELRCDPISGHTALYWYRQSLGQGLEFLIYFQGNSAPDKSGLPSDRFSAERTGGSVSTLTIQRTQQEDSAVYLCASSKQGALNEKLFFGSGTQLSVL.

This clonotype was found a few times. The genes are TRBV23-1 and TRBJ1-1, with TRBD1 identical over 8 bases. TRBV23-1 is classed as an ORF, of uncertain function. Unmatched junction bases numbered 18, after V lost 0 bases and J lost 3 bases. There are 20 residues in the CDR3. The CDR3 region has the DNA TGCGCCAGCAGTCAATCCTTGGATCCAGGGGGCGCGAGCCGAGACACTGAAGCTTTCTTT. The encoded protein is CASSQSLDPGGASRDTEAFF.

Only a few counts were recorded for this clonotype. V usage is TRBV29-1 and J usage is TRBJ1-5; TRBD1 might be the D (6 bases). The V end lost 6 bases, the J end lost 4 bases, and 10 bases lay between the germline ends. Per germline, CDR1 SQVTM and CDR2 ANQGSEA. The CDR3 spans 12 residues. The CDR3 bases are TGCAGCGTAGGGGGAGTAAATCAGCCCCAGCATTTT. It is translated as CSVGGVNQPQHF.

This clonotype was seen ten or more times. The CDR3 sequence is CASSLPWGSGANYGYTF. DNA for the CDR3: TGTGCCAGCAGCCTCCCTTGGGGGTCAGGCGCTAACTATGGCTACACCTTC. The chain joins TRBV7-2 to TRBJ1-2, with D possibly TRBD1 on 5 matching bases. Per germline, CDR1 SGHTA and CDR2 FQGNSA. Trimming took off 5 bases at V and 0 bases at J, with 19 bases between the two ends. This CDR3 spans 17 amino acids.

This clonotype was seen at least ten times. This sequence joins TRBV5-5 and TRBJ1-1; TRBD1 matches at 11 bases. The junction had 4 bases not matched to a gene; V was cut back by 1 base and J by 5 bases. The length of the CDR3 is 15 residues. The germline gives CDR1 SGHKS, CDR2 YYEKEE (reference sequence). Written as DNA, the CDR3 is TGTGCCAGCAGCTTGCCCGGGACAGGGGGAACTGAAGCTTTCTTT. Translation: CASSLPGTGGTEAFF.

The chain has TRBV6-4 and TRBJ2-3, with 8 bases lining up with TRBD2. The CDR3 sequence is 15 residues long. Germline CDR1 reads MRHNA; CDR2 reads SNTAGT. With V trimmed by 0 bases and J by 7 bases, 6 bases remained unmatched. In DNA, the CDR3 is TGTGCCAGCAGTGACTCGAGGACTAGCACGAATACGCAGTATTTT. This encodes CASSDSRTSTNTQYF.

With regard to this clonotype: Given a much more abundant clone one base away, this may be a read error. The chain links TRBV29-1 to TRBJ2-5, with 13 bases matching TRBD2. The CDR3 consists of 13 residues. Germline CDR1 is SQVTM and CDR2 is ANQGSEA. CDR3 sequence: CSAGLAGTETEYF. The CDR3 DNA sequence: TGCAGCGCGGGACTAGCGGGGACAGAGACCGAGTACTTC. The variable domain in full, completed from reference TRBV29-1 and TRBJ2-5, reads SAVISQKPSRDICQRGTSLTIQCQVDSQVTMMFWYRQQPGQSLTLIATANQGSEATYESGFVIDKFPISRPNLTFSTLTVSNMSPEDSSIYLCSAGLAGTETEYFGPGTRLLVL.

The CDR3 loop reads CASSPTIGGRVDTQYF. The DNA of the CDR3 is TGTGCCAGCAGCCCGACCATTGGGGGGCGAGTAGATACGCAGTATTTT. The chain couples TRBV5-5 to TRBJ2-3, with D possibly being TRBD1 or TRBD2 (6 bases each). The length of the CDR3 is 16 residues. V gave up 4 bases and J gave up 5 bases, with 20 bases separating them. Germline CDR1 reads SGHKS; CDR2 reads YYEKEE (reference sequence). Combining the CDR3 with reference TRBV5-5 and TRBJ2-3 gives the whole variable domain DAGVTQSPTHLIKTRGQQVTLRCSPISGHKSVSWYQQVLGQGPQFIFQYYEKEERGRGNFPDRFSARQFPNYSSELNVNALLLGDSALYLCASSPTIGGRVDTQYFGPGTRLTVL.

This clonotype came up many times. The V call is TRBV20-1, the J call TRBJ2-5, with a possible D match to TRBD1 (6 bases). The CDR3 covers 14 residues. Germline-derived CDR1 and CDR2 are DFQATT and SNEGSKA (reference sequence). Trimming cost V 3 bases and J 9 bases, with 20 bases left between them. CDR3 sequence reads: CSASDRRRPGAQYF. The CDR3, as DNA: TGCAGTGCTAGCGACCGGAGGCGTCCAGGGGCCCAGTACTTC.

This clonotype was recorded many times. This chain links TRBV6-2 or TRBV6-3 with TRBJ2-5, with a tentative D call TRBD2 (6 bases). Germline values: CDR1 MNHEY, CDR2 SVGEGT. Trimming pared 1 base from V and 4 bases from J, leaving 13 bases between. The CDR3 contains 15 residues. The CDR3 loop is CASSYFGTSGETQYF. CDR3 DNA sequence: TGTGCCAGCAGTTACTTTGGGACTTCTGGAGAGACCCAGTACTTC.

This clonotype was observed many times. V gene TRBV6-2 or TRBV6-3 combines with J gene TRBJ1-1; no reliable D call. CDR3 length: 16 amino acids. The V end was cut by 8 bases, the J end by 1 base, with 20 bases between. Germline V lookup: CDR1 MNHEY, CDR2 SVGEGT. The CDR3: CASGEREHGTNTEAFF. As DNA, the CDR3 is TGTGCCAGCGGAGAGAGAGAACACGGAACGAACACTGAAGCTTTCTTT.

This clonotype was seen ten or more times. The genes are TRBV12-3 or TRBV12-4 and TRBJ2-3, with D tentatively TRBD2 (6 bases). The germline V and J ends were trimmed by 3 bases and 1 base, with 14 bases remaining between them. This CDR3 is 16 amino acids long. CDR3 in DNA: TGTGCCAGCAGTTTTCCGGGGGACTTTCGCACAGATACGCAGTATTTT. This sequence encodes CASSFPGDFRTDTQYF.

This clonotype was seen repeatedly, ten times or more. This CDR3 is CSARVAGQPYEQYF. Written as DNA, the CDR3 is TGCAGTGCTAGGGTGGCGGGACAGCCCTACGAGCAGTACTTC. V gene TRBV20-1 combines with J gene TRBJ2-7; D possibly corresponds to TRBD1 (7 bases). The CDR3 has 14 amino acids. V was clipped by 3 bases and J by 2 bases, with 14 bases between them. Germline V gives CDR1 DFQATT, CDR2 SNEGSKA (reference sequence).

This clonotype was found a few times. J is TRBJ1-1 and V is TRBV10-3; possibly TRBD1 for D (5 bases). This CDR3 has 12 amino acids. Germline V gene sequence: CDR1 ENHRY, CDR2 SYGVKD. Trimming cost V 5 bases and J 8 bases, with 12 bases left between them. Here the CDR3 reads CAISSKTVEAFF. CDR3 coding DNA: TGTGCCATCAGTTCTAAGACAGTAGAAGCTTTCTTT.

This clonotype was seen at least ten times. The chain is built from TRBV7-9 and TRBJ1-6; no firm D call. The germline CDR1 and CDR2 sequences are SEHNR and FQNEAQ (reference sequence). The V end was cut by 6 bases, the J end by 8 bases, with 11 bases between. This CDR3 contains 13 residues. Written as DNA, the CDR3 is TGTGCCAGCAGAATTCCCCCCCATTCACCCCTCCACTTT. This gives the protein CASRIPPHSPLHF.

This chain joins TRBV7-9 and TRBJ1-2; D gene unclear. The CDR3 covers 13 residues. Germline assignment: CDR1 SEHNR and CDR2 FQNEAQ (reference sequence). Trimming pared 4 bases from V and 5 bases from J, leaving 11 bases between. CDR3 loop: CASSWEGLYGYTF. The CDR3 nucleotides are TGTGCCAGCAGCTGGGAAGGCCTGTATGGCTACACCTTC.